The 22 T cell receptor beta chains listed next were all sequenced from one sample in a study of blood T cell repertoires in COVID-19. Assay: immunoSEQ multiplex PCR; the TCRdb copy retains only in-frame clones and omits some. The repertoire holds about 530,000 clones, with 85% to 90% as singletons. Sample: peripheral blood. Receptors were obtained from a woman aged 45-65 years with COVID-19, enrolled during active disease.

CDR3 nucleotides: TGTGCCTGGGAGGGACAGGGGAAAAATCAGCCCCAGCATTTT. This sequence encodes CAWEGQGKNQPQHF. This sequence joins TRBV30 and TRBJ1-5; 10 nucleotides align to TRBD1. The trim removed 5 bases at V and 4 bases at J, leaving 5 bases unmatched. The germline gives CDR1 GTSNPN, CDR2 SVGIG (reference sequence). The CDR3 is made up of 14 amino acids. The whole variable domain, filled in from reference TRBV30 and TRBJ1-5, reads SQTIHQWPATLVQPVGSPLSLECTVEGTSNPNLYWYRQAAGRGLQLLFYSVGIGQISSEVPQNLSASRPQDRQFILSSKKLLLSDSGFYLCAWEGQGKNQPQHFGDGTRLSIL.

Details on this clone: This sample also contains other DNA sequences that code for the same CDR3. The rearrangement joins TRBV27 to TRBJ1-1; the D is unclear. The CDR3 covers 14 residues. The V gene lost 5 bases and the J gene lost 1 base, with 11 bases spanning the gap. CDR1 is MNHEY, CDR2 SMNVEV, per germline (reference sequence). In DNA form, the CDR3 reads TGTGCCAGCAGTCTCTCCGCGGGGAACACTGAAGCTTTCTTT. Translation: CASSLSAGNTEAFF.

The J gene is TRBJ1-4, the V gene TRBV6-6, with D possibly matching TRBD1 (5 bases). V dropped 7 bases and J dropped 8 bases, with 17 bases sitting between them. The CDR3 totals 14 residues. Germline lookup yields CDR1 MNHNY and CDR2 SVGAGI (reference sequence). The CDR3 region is CASTWGGVGEKLFF. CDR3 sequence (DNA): TGTGCCAGCACCTGGGGGGGGGTAGGGGAAAAACTGTTTTTT.

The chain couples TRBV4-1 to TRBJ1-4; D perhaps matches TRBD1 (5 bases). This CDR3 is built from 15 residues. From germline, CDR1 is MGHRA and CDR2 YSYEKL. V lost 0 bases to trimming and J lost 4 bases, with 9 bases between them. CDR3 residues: CASSQDGAFNEKLFF. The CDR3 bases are TGCGCCAGCAGCCAAGATGGGGCGTTTAATGAAAAACTGTTTTTT.

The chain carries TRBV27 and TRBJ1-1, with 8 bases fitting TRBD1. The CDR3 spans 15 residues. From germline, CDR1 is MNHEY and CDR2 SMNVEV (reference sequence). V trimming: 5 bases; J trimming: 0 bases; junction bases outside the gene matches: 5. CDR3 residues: CASSPRTGMNTEAFF. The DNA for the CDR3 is TGTGCCAGCAGTCCCCGGACAGGGATGAACACTGAAGCTTTCTTT.

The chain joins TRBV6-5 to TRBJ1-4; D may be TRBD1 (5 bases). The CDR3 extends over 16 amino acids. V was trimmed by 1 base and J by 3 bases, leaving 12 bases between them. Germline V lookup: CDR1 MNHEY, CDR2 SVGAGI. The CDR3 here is CASSYLTGAANEKLFF. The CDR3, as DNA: TGTGCCAGCAGTTACTTAACTGGGGCGGCTAATGAAAAACTGTTTTTT.

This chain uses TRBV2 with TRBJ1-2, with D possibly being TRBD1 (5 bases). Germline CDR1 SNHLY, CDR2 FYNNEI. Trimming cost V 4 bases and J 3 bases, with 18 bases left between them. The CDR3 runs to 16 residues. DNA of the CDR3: TGTGCCAGCAGTGGTCGACAGAGTAGGATGGACTATGGCTACACCTTC. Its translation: CASSGRQSRMDYGYTF.

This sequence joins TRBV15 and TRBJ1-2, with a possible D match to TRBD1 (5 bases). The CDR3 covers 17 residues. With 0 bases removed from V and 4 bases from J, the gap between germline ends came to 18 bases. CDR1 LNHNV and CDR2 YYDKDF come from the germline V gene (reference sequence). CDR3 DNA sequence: TGTGCCACCAGCAGAGATCAGAATCGGATGGGGCCCTATGGCTACACCTTC. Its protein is CATSRDQNRMGPYGYTF.

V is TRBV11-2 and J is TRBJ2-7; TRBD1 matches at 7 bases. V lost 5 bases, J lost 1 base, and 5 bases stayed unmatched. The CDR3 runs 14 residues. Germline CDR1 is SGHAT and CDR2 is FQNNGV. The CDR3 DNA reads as TGTGCCAGCAGCGGGGACAGAGTTTCCTACGAGCAGTACTTC. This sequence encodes CASSGDRVSYEQYF.

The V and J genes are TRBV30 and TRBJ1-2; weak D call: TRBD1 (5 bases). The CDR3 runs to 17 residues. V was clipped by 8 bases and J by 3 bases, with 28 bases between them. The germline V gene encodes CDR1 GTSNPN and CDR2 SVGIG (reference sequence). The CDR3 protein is CATESRGNRLGYYGYTF. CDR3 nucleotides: TGTGCCACCGAAAGTAGGGGAAACCGGTTGGGGTACTATGGCTACACCTTC.

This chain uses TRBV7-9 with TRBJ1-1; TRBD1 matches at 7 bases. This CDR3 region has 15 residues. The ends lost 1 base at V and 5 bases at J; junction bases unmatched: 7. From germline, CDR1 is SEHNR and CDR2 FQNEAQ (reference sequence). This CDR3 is CASSLGQGVRTEAFF. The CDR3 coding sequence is TGTGCCAGCAGCTTAGGACAGGGAGTAAGGACTGAAGCTTTCTTT.

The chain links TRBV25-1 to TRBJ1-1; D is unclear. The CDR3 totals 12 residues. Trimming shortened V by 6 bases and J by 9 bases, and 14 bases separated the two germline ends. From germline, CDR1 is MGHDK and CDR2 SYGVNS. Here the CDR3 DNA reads TGTGCCAGCAGCGCTTCGGGAGGGAAAGCTTTCTTT. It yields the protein CASSASGGKAFF.

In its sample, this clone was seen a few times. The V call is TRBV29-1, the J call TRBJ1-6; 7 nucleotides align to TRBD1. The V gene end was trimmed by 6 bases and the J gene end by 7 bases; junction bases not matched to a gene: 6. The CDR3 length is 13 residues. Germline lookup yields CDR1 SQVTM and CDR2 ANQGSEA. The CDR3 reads CSVSTGTNSPLHF. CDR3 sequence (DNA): TGCAGCGTCTCGACAGGGACAAATTCACCCCTCCACTTT.

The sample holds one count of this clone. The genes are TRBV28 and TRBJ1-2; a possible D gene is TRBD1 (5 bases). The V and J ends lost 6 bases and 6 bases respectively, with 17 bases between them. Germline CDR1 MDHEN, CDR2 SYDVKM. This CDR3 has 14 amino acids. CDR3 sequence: CASSPPGVSDGYTF. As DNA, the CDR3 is TGTGCCAGCAGCCCTCCGGGGGTATCAGATGGCTACACCTTC.

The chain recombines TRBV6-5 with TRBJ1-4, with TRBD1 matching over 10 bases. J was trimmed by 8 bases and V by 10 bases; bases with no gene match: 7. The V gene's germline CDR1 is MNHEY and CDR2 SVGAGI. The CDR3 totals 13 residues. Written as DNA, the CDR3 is TGTGCCACAAGGACAGGGGGGGAAGAAAAACTGTTTTTT. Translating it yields CATRTGGEEKLFF.

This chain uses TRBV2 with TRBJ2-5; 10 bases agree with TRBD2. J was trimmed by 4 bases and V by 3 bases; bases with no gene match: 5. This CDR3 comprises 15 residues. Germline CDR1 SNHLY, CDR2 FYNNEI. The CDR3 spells CASSEVAGGGETQYF. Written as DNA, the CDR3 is TGTGCCAGCAGTGAGGTAGCGGGGGGTGGAGAGACCCAGTACTTC.

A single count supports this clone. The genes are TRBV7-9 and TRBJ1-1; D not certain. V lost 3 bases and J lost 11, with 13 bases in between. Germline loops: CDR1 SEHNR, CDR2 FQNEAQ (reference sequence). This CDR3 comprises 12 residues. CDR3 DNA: TGTGCCAGCAGCTTTGATAGGGCGGGGGCTTTCTTT. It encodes CASSFDRAGAFF. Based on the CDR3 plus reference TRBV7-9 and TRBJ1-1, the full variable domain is DTGVSQNPRHKITKRGQNVTFRCDPISEHNRLYWYRQTLGQGPEFLTYFQNEAQLEKSRLLSDRFSAERPKGSFSTLEIQRTEQGDSAMYLCASSFDRAGAFFGQGTRLTVV.

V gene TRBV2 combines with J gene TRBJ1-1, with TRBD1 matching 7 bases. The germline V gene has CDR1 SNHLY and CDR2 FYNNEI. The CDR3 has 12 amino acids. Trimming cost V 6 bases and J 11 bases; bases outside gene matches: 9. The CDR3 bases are TGTGCCAGCAGCCTGTGGGACAGCCCTGCTTTCTTT. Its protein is CASSLWDSPAFF.

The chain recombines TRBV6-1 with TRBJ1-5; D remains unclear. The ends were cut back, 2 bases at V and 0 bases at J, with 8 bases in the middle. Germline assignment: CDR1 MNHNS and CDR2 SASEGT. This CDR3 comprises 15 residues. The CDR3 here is CASSESGNSNQPQHF. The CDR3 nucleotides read TGTGCCAGCAGTGAATCCGGGAATAGCAATCAGCCCCAGCATTTT.

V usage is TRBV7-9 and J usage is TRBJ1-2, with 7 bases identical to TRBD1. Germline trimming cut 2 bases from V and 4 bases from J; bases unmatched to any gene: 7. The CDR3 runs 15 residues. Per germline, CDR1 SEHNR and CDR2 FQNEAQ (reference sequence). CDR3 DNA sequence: TGTGCCAGCAGCTTACCAGGGGGTGTCGGCTATGGCTACACCTTC. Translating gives CASSLPGGVGYGYTF.

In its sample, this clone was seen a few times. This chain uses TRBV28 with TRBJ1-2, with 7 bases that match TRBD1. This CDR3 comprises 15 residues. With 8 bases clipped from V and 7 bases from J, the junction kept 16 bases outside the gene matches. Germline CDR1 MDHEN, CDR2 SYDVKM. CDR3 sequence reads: CASGREIGGAGGYTF. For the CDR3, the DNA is TGTGCCAGCGGCCGGGAAATAGGGGGCGCTGGTGGCTACACCTTC.

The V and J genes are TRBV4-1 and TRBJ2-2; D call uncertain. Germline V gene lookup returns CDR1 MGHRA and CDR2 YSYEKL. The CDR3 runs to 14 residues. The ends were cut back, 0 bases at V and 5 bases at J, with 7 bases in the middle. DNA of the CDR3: TGCGCCAGCAGCCAAGATGCCAGGACCGGGGAGCTGTTTTTT. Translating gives CASSQDARTGELFF.